This T cell receptor (beta chain) was captured by sequencing in a study of vaccination and CD4 T cells after COVID-19 (dated by TCRdb to between 2021 and 2024). Background for the entire study: Convalescent patients had a positive SARS-CoV-2 result on nasal swab PCR, and of these patients, some ten had mild disease and one had severe disease. The convalescent cohort comprised six males and four females, including two Hispanic individuals, seven Caucasians, two Asians and one multiracial person. Two doses of either the Pfizer-BioNTech BNT162b2 vaccine (n=8) or the Moderna mRNA-1273 vaccine (n=2) were administered to participants. Post-COVID blood samples were collected from convalescent patients a median of about 92 days after diagnosis, with a range of about 30 to 161 days. The time from the second vaccine dose to post-vaccine blood sampling had a median of 72 days and ranged from about 14 to 250 days. Three convalescent patients gave samples both early after vaccination (day 14) and late after vaccination (days 161 to 241). The cultures were stimulated with overlapping spike peptide pools from SARS-CoV-2 and from the common cold coronaviruses HCoV-NL63, HCoV-OC43 and HCoV-229E. As controls, cultures received a CEFX viral epitope pool (the positive control), an HIV-1 Nef peptide pool (the negative control), or no peptide at all. The spike-specific CD4+ TCR repertoire was compared before and after mRNA vaccination in approximately ten COVID-19 convalescent patients and a few infection-naive healthy vaccine recipients.

The time point tag for this specimen amounts to: late sampling 161 to 241 days after vaccination in three convalescent patients. The sample's treatment or condition, from its label and the paper: roughly nine-day PBMC culture with coronavirus spike peptide pools or control peptides (ViraFEST assay). The ViraFEST assay was used in the study, in which antigen-specific T cells were expanded with peptide pools and expanded clonotypes were subsequently identified by TCR sequencing. The convalescent patients' positive SARS-CoV-2 PCR tests fell between March and December 2020, which was before the Alpha, Beta and Delta variants emerged in the United States. Each well held about 2 million PBMCs cultured in IMDM containing roughly 5% human AB serum and 9 to 10 IU/ml IL-2, with 8 to 10 ug/ml peptide pools added. Half of the culture medium was replaced with fresh IL-2-containing medium on days 3 and 7. After less than twelve days of culture, CD4+ T cells were isolated by negative selection with the EasySep CD4+ T cell isolation kit. Ficoll-Paque Plus gradient centrifugation was used to isolate PBMCs from whole blood, and the isolated PBMCs were then either used fresh or cryopreserved at -140C. Each culture condition was generally run in triplicate wells.

The method behind the library was PCR. At the Johns Hopkins FTIC core, DNA from the cultured CD4+ T cells underwent TCR sequencing with the Oncomine TCR Beta short-read assay. The QIAamp micro DNA kit was used to extract genomic DNA from the cultured CD4+ T cells. The Oncomine TCR Beta libraries from cultured CD4+ T cells were pooled using unique dual indexes and then sequenced on an Illumina iSeq 100. Per the authors' processing: Non-productive sequences were filtered out, and CDR3s that did not start with C, did not end with F or W, or were shorter than 7 amino acids were discarded. The MANAFEST web application identified antigen-specific clonotypes by comparing peptide-stimulated wells against reference wells and other culture wells. An FDR below 0.05, an odds ratio above 5, and a productive frequency above 0.1% in at least two of three replicate wells were required for clones to be considered positive. A clonotype counted as cross-reactive if it showed significant expansion both in the SARS-CoV-2 spike wells and in at least one common cold coronavirus spike condition. Levenshtein distances (stringdist) and unrooted phylogenetic trees (ape) in R version 3.6.1 were used to assess CDR3 homology. TCRdb trimmed the raw reads at Q25, called clones with MiXCR and kept productive beta chains. Records with the same CDR3 protein are collapsed into one entry carrying the most frequent genes and DNA. The V and J calls, along with clone size, are taken from TCRdb and not from the paper's own processing. The sample data list about 26,000 distinct CDR3 sequences, and more than 35% of these were observed just once. Of the sample, over 4% is held by the ten largest clones.

What the authors observed across the whole study: The number of convalescent patients in the study was relatively small, and the study did not examine early timepoints following natural infection. In convalescent patients, nearly all vaccine-specific clones (304 of 307) were found to be mono-reactive for SARS-CoV-2 spike rather than cross-reactive with common cold coronaviruses. Although the median number of SARS-CoV-2-reactive clonotypes went up from roughly 23 after infection to 35 to 40 after vaccination, the increase was not significant. In convalescent patients, a median approximately 90% of post-vaccine SARS-CoV-2-reactive clones were detected only after vaccination, suggesting vaccine-specific priming.

A distance of 12 bases separates the germline ends of V and J, which lose 0 bases and 7 bases respectively. CDR1 LNHNV and CDR2 YYDKDF are derived from the germline V gene (reference sequence). Spanning cysteine to phenylalanine, the CDR3 consists of 14 amino acids. Kept here is only the CDR3 DNA, which spans 42 bases and is read in frame from base 1. Regarding this clonotype: This clone's antigen is unknown. Base-call qualities are not available, and no considerably larger clone is one nucleotide away.

The sample consisted of CD4+ T cells from blood, cultured in vitro, taken about 7 months after SARS-CoV-2 vaccination. The clonotype originates from a human donor who had recovered from COVID-19. Recombination connected TRBV15 to TRBJ1-2; 5 matching bases give a weak D call of TRBD1. The nucleotide sequence is TGTGCCACCAGCAGAGACAGGGAAATTGTTGGCTACACCTTC. The encoded protein is CATSRDREIVGYTF.